The 8 T cell receptor beta chains presented below share a single source sample, sequenced in a study of human T cells and chemical hapten exposure. Time point defined: patch test 2, 6 weeks after DPC sensitization. As for treatment: therapeutic diphenylcyclopropenone sensitization with weekly scalp DPC. Using its own MiXCR run on the RACE reads, TCRdb lists one record per CDR3 protein. The top ten hold 4.5% to 5% of the sample, which has about 84,000 distinct CDR3 sequences, less than 11% seen once. The sequencing used whole blood, collected in connection with sensitization to the hapten diphenylcyclopropenone (DPC). Receptor source: a woman aged 45-65 years with alopecia areata. Some clones in this sample may be carry-over from other donors' samples.

This clonotype occurred many times. This chain connects TRBV10-2 to TRBJ1-4, with a tentative D call TRBD1 (6 bases). Trimming removed 10 bases at V and 10 bases at J, with 13 bases between. Germline assignment: CDR1 WSHSY and CDR2 SAAADI. The CDR3 spans 11 residues. Written as DNA, the CDR3 is TGCGCCACCGACGGAGGGGGAAAACTGTTTTTT. It specifies CATDGGGKLFF.

As to this clonotype: Given a much more abundant clone one base away, this may be a read error. This chain uses TRBV6-6 with TRBJ2-1, with a tentative D call TRBD1 (7 bases). The germline V gene encodes CDR1 MNHNY and CDR2 SVGAGI (reference sequence). V shed 7 bases and J shed 5 bases, with 21 bases lying between them. CDR3 length: 16 residues. In nucleotides, the CDR3 is TGTGCCAGCACCCCAGGGGGGAGAGGGGGTCACAATGAGCAGTTCTTC. Translated, it gives CASTPGGRGGHNEQFF.

This clonotype was found a few times. The chain combines TRBV19 with TRBJ2-5; D is possibly TRBD1 (5 bases). Germline V gene sequence: CDR1 LNHDA, CDR2 SQIVND (reference sequence). The CDR3 contains 14 residues. V was cut by 7 bases and J by 1 base, with 13 bases left in between. Here the CDR3 DNA reads TGTGCCAGTAACTTTCAGGGTACCCAAGAGACCCAGTACTTC. Its protein is CASNFQGTQETQYF.

This clonotype was counted at least ten times. V is TRBV2 and J is TRBJ2-3, with 13 bases aligning to TRBD2. From germline, CDR1 is SNHLY and CDR2 FYNNEI. Trimming removed 4 bases from V and 5 bases from J; junction bases left unmatched: 3. The CDR3 spans 15 residues. The DNA of the CDR3 is TGTGCCAGCAGTGCCGGACTAGCGGGAGAAGATACGCAGTATTTT. Translating gives CASSAGLAGEDTQYF.

This clonotype was seen repeatedly, ten times or more. The chain is built from TRBV4-2 and TRBJ2-7; 10 bases line up with TRBD2. Germline V gene data show CDR1 as LGHNA and CDR2 as YNFKEQ. Germline trimming cut 1 base from V and 2 bases from J; bases unmatched to any gene: 2. This CDR3 region has 15 residues. CDR3 amino acids: CASSQAAGGTYEQYF. The CDR3 bases are TGTGCCAGCAGCCAAGCAGCGGGAGGGACCTACGAGCAGTACTTC.

The rearrangement joins TRBV4-3 to TRBJ2-3, with D perhaps matching TRBD1 (5 bases). The CDR3 has 18 amino acids. The V gene's germline CDR1 is LGHNA and CDR2 YSLEER. Trimming took off 4 bases at V and 0 bases at J, with 20 bases between the two ends. CDR3 protein: CASSPMSGAGPSTDTQYF. The CDR3 bases are TGCGCCAGCAGCCCCATGAGTGGGGCAGGGCCGAGCACAGATACGCAGTATTTT.

The gene calls are TRBV9 and TRBJ2-3; D is unresolved. CDR1 is SGDLS, CDR2 YYNGEE, per germline. Trimming took off 0 bases at V and 4 bases at J, with 15 bases between the two ends. CDR3 length: 16 residues. The CDR3 nucleotides are TGTGCCAGCAGCGTAGTGGCTGAGGTCTTCTCAGATACGCAGTATTTT. Protein product: CASSVVAEVFSDTQYF.

This clonotype was observed many times. The CDR3 protein is CASSYAVGRGNYNEQFF. The CDR3 DNA sequence: TGTGCCAGCAGTTACGCCGTCGGCCGGGGGAACTACAATGAGCAGTTCTTC. V gene TRBV6-2 or TRBV6-3 combines with J gene TRBJ2-1, with a weak D call TRBD2 (6 bases). This CDR3 comprises 17 residues. Trimming removed 2 bases from V and 3 bases from J, with 17 bases in between. Germline lookup yields CDR1 MNHEY and CDR2 SVGEGT.